The 3 T cell receptor beta chains in this list originate from one sample, sequenced in a study of T cell responses to AZD1222 COVID-19 vaccine. Here immunoSEQ multiplex PCR was the method, and the copy in TCRdb shows in-frame clones only, minus some. The data contain 130,000 to 150,000 clones, around 84% of them seen just once; the ten biggest clones take up 5% to 5.5%. Material: peripheral blood, obtained 28 days after the second AZD1222 dose. The receptors come from an adult who received the AZD1222 COVID-19 vaccine.

The chain is built from TRBV29-1 and TRBJ2-2; D gene unclear. Trimming pared 5 bases from V and 2 bases from J, leaving 15 bases between. There are 15 residues in the CDR3. The germline V gene has CDR1 SQVTM and CDR2 ANQGSEA. As DNA, the CDR3 is TGCAGCGTTTGGGGTGACCAACTAAACACCGGGGAGCTGTTTTTT. Amino acids: CSVWGDQLNTGELFF.

The chain links TRBV30 to TRBJ1-4, with D uncertain. The germline V and J ends were trimmed by 5 bases and 0 bases, with 10 bases remaining between them. This CDR3 spans 14 amino acids. Per the germline V gene, CDR1 is GTSNPN and CDR2 is SVGIG (reference sequence). CDR3 nucleotides: TGTGCCTGGTCTCGGATTGCAACTAATGAAAAACTGTTTTTT. Amino acids: CAWSRIATNEKLFF.

The V and J genes are TRBV12-2 and TRBJ1-2; TRBD1 is taken as the D call from the table, unchecked against the DNA. TRBV12-2 is flagged as a pseudogene. There are 16 residues in the CDR3. In DNA, the CDR3 is TGTGCAAGTCGCAAGTCCGGGACAGGGACCTTCTATGGCTACACCTTC. Its translation is CASRKSGTGTFYGYTF.